The 10 T cell receptor beta chains below come from one sample, sequenced in a study of blood T cell repertoires in COVID-19. Assay used: immunoSEQ multiplex PCR; TCRdb lists only in-frame clones, some missing. The sample holds roughly 340,000 clones, 91% seen once. Specimen: peripheral blood. Every receptor here comes from a woman in her late teens or twenties who had recovered from COVID-19.

The rearrangement joins TRBV6-2 or TRBV6-3 to TRBJ1-5, with D tentatively TRBD1 (6 bases). The germline V and J ends were trimmed by 6 bases and 0 bases, with 18 bases remaining between them. CDR3 length: 17 residues. Germline CDR1 and CDR2: MNHEY and SVGEGT. In DNA, the CDR3 is TGTGCCAGCAGCCCTCGTTGGGAGGGACATAGCAATCAGCCCCAGCATTTT. Translation: CASSPRWEGHSNQPQHF.

The chain is built from TRBV7-2 and TRBJ2-1, with TRBD2 identical over 7 bases. Germline-derived CDR1 and CDR2 are SGHTA and FQGNSA. The CDR3 is made up of 17 amino acids. The J segment lost 2 bases and the V segment lost 0 bases, leaving 7 bases of the junction unmatched. The CDR3 here is CASSLAFAGETYNEQFF. The CDR3 DNA sequence: TGTGCCAGCAGCTTAGCGTTTGCGGGAGAGACCTACAATGAGCAGTTCTTC.

The chain couples TRBV24-1 to TRBJ1-5; 8 bases agree with TRBD1. Germline V CDR1 and CDR2: KGHDR, SFDVKD. Trimming took 5 bases from V and 10 from J; bases not matched to a gene: 6. The CDR3 loop spans 13 amino acids. CDR3 loop: CATSAQGGHPQHF. In DNA form, the CDR3 reads TGTGCCACCAGTGCACAGGGGGGGCACCCCCAGCATTTT.

The chain recombines TRBV14 with TRBJ2-3; TRBD1 agrees at 8 bases. With 2 bases clipped from V and 6 bases from J, the junction kept 10 bases outside the gene matches. The CDR3 has 16 residues. Germline values: CDR1 SGHDN, CDR2 FVKESK. This CDR3 reads CASSQLAQGARDTQYF. DNA of the CDR3: TGTGCCAGCAGCCAATTAGCGCAGGGGGCTCGGGATACGCAGTATTTT.

The V call is TRBV6-6, the J call TRBJ2-5, with D perhaps matching TRBD2 (7 bases). Germline V CDR1 and CDR2: MNHNY, SVGAGI (reference sequence). The CDR3 is 15 amino acids. Trimming removed 10 bases from V and 7 bases from J, with 25 bases in between. CDR3 coding DNA: TGTGCCACCGCCGGGGGGCCACCTCCCGGTGGGACCCAGTACTTC. It codes for CATAGGPPPGGTQYF.

This clone has only one observation. The chain is built from TRBV6-1 and TRBJ2-5; 9 bases line up with TRBD1. Looked up from germline, CDR1 is MNHNS and CDR2 is SASEGT. The J segment lost 5 bases and the V segment lost 3 bases, leaving 16 bases of the junction unmatched. The CDR3 loop spans 18 amino acids. CDR3 nucleotide sequence: TGTGCCAGCAGTGATGGTTACCCCGGGACAGGGAACAGTGAGACCCAGTACTTC. As protein: CASSDGYPGTGNSETQYF.

In this sample, this clone turned up once. This chain joins TRBV6-5 and TRBJ1-3; 8 nucleotides match TRBD1. Trimming at V came to 6 bases and at J to 4 bases, leaving 5 bases not matched to a gene. This CDR3 contains 14 residues. From germline, CDR1 is MNHEY and CDR2 SVGAGI. The CDR3 DNA is TGTGCCAGCAGGAGGACAGGGTCAGGAAACACCATATATTTT. Translated, it gives CASRRTGSGNTIYF.

The V call is TRBV10-1, the J call TRBJ2-2; D uncertain. The CDR3 spans 12 residues. Trimming took 1 base from V and 6 from J, leaving 3 bases between them. The V gene's germline CDR1 is WNHNN and CDR2 SYGVQD (reference sequence). In DNA form, the CDR3 reads TGCGCCAGCAGTGAGTTCGCCGGGGAGCTGTTTTTT. Translated, it gives CASSEFAGELFF.

This chain connects TRBV7-2 to TRBJ1-1, with D perhaps TRBD1 (6 bases). CDR3 size: 15 residues. V was clipped by 6 bases and J by 0 bases, with 14 bases between them. Germline CDR1 and CDR2: SGHTA and FQGNSA. The DNA for the CDR3 is TGTGCCAGCAGACCCTATACAGGGATGAACACTGAAGCTTTCTTT. Protein product: CASRPYTGMNTEAFF.

V usage is TRBV6-4 and J usage is TRBJ2-1, with a weak D call TRBD1 (5 bases). CDR3 length: 19 amino acids. V was clipped by 0 bases and J by 4 bases, with 22 bases between them. The germline V gene encodes CDR1 MRHNA and CDR2 SNTAGT. The CDR3 reads CASSDSRPTTRGPYNEQFF. The CDR3 DNA is TGTGCCAGCAGTGACTCGAGGCCAACGACAAGGGGTCCTTACAATGAGCAGTTCTTC.